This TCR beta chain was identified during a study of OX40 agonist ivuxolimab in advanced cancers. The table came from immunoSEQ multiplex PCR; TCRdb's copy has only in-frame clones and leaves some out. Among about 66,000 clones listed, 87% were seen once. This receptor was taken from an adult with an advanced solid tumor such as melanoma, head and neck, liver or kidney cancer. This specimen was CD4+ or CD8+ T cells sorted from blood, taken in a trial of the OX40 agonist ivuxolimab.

DNA of the CDR3: TGTGCCAGCAGTCCGGAGGGGGGAGGGAACATTCAGTACTTC. It specifies CASSPEGGGNIQYF. The chain combines TRBV27 with TRBJ2-4; D perhaps matches TRBD2 (7 bases). V lost 5 bases, J lost 7 bases, and 15 bases lay in between. The CDR3 totals 14 residues. Germline values: CDR1 MNHEY, CDR2 SMNVEV (reference sequence).